This TCR beta chain is drawn from a study of T cell repertoires in cytomegalovirus infection. About the study: Selected CMV epitopes included recently identified HLA-C-restricted ones as well as well-studied HLA-B-restricted ones.

CDR1 is PRHDT, CDR2 FYEKMQ, per germline (reference sequence). V lost 5 bases and J 5 bases, leaving 15 bases between the germline ends. The CDR3 is 14 residues long. About this clonotype itself: Its antigen is undetermined.

TCRdb reanalysed the reads using MiXCR and keeps one entry per CDR3 protein. Altogether 700,000 to 850,000 distinct CDR3 sequences are present, approximately 32% being singletons, with the ten largest covering around 11%. This sequence originates from a human donor in good health (CMV status not recorded). Some clones in this sample may be carry-over from other donors' samples. V gene TRBV13 combines with J gene TRBJ1-1; D perhaps matches TRBD1 (6 bases). Sequencing was performed on cultured CD8+ T cells from PBMCs, taken from culture after CMV antigen stimulation. The CDR3 region has the DNA TGTGCCAGCAGCCGACTACAGGGCGGAACTGAAGCTTTCTTT. The encoded protein is CASSRLQGGTEAFF.